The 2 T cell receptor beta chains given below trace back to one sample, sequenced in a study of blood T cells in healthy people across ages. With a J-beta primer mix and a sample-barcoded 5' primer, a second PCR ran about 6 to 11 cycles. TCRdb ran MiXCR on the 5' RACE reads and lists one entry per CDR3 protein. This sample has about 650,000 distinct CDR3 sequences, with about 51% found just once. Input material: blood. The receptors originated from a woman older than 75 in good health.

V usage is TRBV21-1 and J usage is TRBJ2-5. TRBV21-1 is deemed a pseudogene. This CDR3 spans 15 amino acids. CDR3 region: CASSKEDRRQETQYF. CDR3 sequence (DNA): TGTGCCAGCAGCAAAGAGGACCGACGCCAAGAGACCCAGTACTTC.

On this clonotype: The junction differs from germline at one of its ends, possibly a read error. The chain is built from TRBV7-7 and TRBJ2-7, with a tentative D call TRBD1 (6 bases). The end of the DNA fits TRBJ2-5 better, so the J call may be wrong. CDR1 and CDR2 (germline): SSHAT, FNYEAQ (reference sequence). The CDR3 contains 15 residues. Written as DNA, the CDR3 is TGTGCTAGCAGCTTACAGGACACAACAGGGGAGACCCAGTACTTC. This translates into CASSLQDTTGETQYF.